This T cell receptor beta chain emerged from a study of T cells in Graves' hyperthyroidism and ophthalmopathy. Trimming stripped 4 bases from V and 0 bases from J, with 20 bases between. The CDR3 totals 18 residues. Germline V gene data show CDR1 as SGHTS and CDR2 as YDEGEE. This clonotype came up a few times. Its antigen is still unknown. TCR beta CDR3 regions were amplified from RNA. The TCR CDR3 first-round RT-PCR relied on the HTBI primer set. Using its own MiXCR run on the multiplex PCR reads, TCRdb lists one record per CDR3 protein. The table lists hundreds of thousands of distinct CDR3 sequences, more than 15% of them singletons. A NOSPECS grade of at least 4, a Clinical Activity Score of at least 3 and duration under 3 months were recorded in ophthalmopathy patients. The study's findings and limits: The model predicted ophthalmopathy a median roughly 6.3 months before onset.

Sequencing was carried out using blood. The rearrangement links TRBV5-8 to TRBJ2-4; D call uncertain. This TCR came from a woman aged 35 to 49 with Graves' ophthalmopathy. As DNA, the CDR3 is TGTGCCAGCAGCCCGATTGGGGTCACGTCTCGAGCCAAAAACATTCAGTACTTC. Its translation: CASSPIGVTSRAKNIQYF.